Listed below are T cell receptor beta chains from one sample, sequenced in a study of T cell changes during pregnancy in multiple sclerosis. Data came from immunoSEQ multiplex PCR; TCRdb stores just in-frame clones and leaves some out. The table includes approximately 44,000 clones, approximately 92% detected once. Sequenced material: CD4+ T cells from peripheral blood mononuclear cells, taken before pregnancy. The receptors here all came from a female donor with multiple sclerosis, enrolled in a pregnancy study. The CDR3 runs from the conserved cysteine through the conserved F or W.

TRBV7-8	TRBJ1-5	15	CASSLGNQGNQPQHF
TRBV27	TRBJ1-5	12	CASSSPLQPQHF
TRBV29-1	TRBJ2-3	15	CSVVPWVAVTDTQYF
TRBV27	TRBJ1-3	15	CASSSRTGSGNTIYF
TRBV5-4	TRBJ2-3	13	CASSLAGPDTQYF
TRBV27	TRBJ2-7	19	CASSLPPPFFGVGVYEQYF
TRBV27	TRBJ2-5	15	CASSPGQGGGETQYF
TRBV28	TRBJ1-5	18	CASGSHGGQGRSNQPQHF
TRBV18	TRBJ2-2	16	CASSPLVAANTGELFF
TRBV9	TRBJ2-1	16	CASSVWRSPSYNEQFF
TRBV5-1	TRBJ2-2	17	CASSFTSGRRNTGELFF
TRBV5-1	TRBJ2-1	15	CASSLDRSSYNEQFF
TRBV5-8	TRBJ1-3	14	CASSSYPDRNTIYF
TRBV25-1	TRBJ2-4	13	CASSGDRKNIQYF
TRBV6-1	TRBJ1-5	15	CASSEGDGSFQPQHF
TRBV7-9	TRBJ2-7	15	CASSPRRVDSYEQYF
TRBV6-6	TRBJ1-5	13	CASTDRRPTPQHF
TRBV6-6	TRBJ1-5	13	CASSYSRDQPQHF
TRBV2	TRBJ1-5	14	CASNIQGAGQPQHF
TRBV5-1	TRBJ1-6	16	CASSLAGIDYNSPLHF
TRBV9	TRBJ2-3	15	CASSVVAVGTDTQYF
TRBV2	TRBJ1-2	13	CASSEVRGHGYTF
TRBV5-1	TRBJ2-7	14	CASSLGQSSYEQYF
TRBV4-2	TRBJ2-3	16	CASSQEGGLPTDTQYF
TRBV2	TRBJ1-1	14	CASTGGQMNTEAFF
TRBV7-9	TRBJ1-1	14	CASSLQGRHTEAFF
TRBV19	TRBJ2-7	14	CASSIRHGPYEQYF
TRBV7-3	TRBJ2-2	13	CASTRGPTGELFF
TRBV14	TRBJ2-2	16	CASSQVQGKGTGELFF
TRBV28	TRBJ1-2	15	CAASPLGRTNYGYTF
TRBV2	TRBJ2-1	16	CASSLAAGGRYNEQFF
TRBV7-6	TRBJ2-3	13	CASSLEGELAQYF
TRBV12-5	TRBJ2-5	13	CASGPGGQETQYF
TRBV6-1	TRBJ2-3	13	CASKRGSTDTQYF
TRBV21-1	TRBJ2-7	14	CASSSDRDSYEQYF
TRBV5-1	TRBJ2-7	14	CASSLTSGSYEQYF
TRBV7-9	TRBJ1-1	14	CASSTGQGNTEAFF